The clone carrying this T cell receptor beta chain was counted at least ten times. The antigen is undetermined. These patients, aged 18 to 65, had recently diagnosed hyperthyroidism lasting under 2 months. Uncontrolled infections, other autoimmune diseases, pregnancy or lactation led to exclusion of patients. Per the germline V gene, CDR1 is MNHNS and CDR2 is SASEGT. After removal of 6 bases from V and 2 bases from J, the junction contained 11 bases not matched to a gene. The CDR3 runs to 16 residues. The data originate from a study of T cells in Graves' hyperthyroidism and ophthalmopathy. Study-level information: Specimen type is peripheral blood, collected at initial diagnosis prior to any treatment.

General study results and limits: Ophthalmopathy got predicted by the model a median approximately six months before its onset.

The CDR3 regions of TCR beta were amplified from RNA transcripts. HTBI primers were used for first-round RT-PCR of the TCR CDR3. MiXCR, run by TCRdb on the multiplex PCR reads, gives a single entry per CDR3 protein. The sample includes over 150,000 distinct CDR3 sequences, roughly 17% of them seen just once. The sample comprised blood. This receptor was taken from a woman aged 45-60 years with Graves' hyperthyroidism. V is TRBV6-1 and J is TRBJ2-5; TRBD2 matches at 8 bases. Here the CDR3 reads CASRDSPAGEQETQYF. CDR3 in DNA: TGTGCCAGCAGGGATAGTCCAGCGGGAGAGCAAGAGACCCAGTACTTC.